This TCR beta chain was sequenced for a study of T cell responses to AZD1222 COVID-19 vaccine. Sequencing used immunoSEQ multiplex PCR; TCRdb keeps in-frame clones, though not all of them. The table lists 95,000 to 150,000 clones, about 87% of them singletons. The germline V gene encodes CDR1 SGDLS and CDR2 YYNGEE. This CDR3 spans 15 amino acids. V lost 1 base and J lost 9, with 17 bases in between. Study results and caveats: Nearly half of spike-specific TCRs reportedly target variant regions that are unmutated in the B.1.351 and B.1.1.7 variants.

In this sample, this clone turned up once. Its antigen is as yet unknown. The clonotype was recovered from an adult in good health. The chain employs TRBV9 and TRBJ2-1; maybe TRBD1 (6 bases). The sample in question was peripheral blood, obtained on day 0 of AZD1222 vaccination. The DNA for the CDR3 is TGTGCCAGCAGCGTAAGTGGAGACAGGACACCTGAGCAGTTCTTC. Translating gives CASSVSGDRTPEQFF.